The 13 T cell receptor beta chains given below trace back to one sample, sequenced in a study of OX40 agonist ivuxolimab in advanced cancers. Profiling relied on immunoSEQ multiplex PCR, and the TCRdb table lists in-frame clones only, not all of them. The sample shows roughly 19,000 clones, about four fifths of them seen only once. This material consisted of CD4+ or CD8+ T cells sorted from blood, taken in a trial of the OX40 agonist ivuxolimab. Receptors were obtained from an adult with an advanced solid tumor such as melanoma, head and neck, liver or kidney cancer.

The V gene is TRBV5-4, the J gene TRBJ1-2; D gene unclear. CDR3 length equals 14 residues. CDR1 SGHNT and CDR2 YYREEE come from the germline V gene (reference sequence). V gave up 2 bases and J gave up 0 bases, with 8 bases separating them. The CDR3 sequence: CASSFGDTNYGYTF. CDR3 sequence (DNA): TGTGCCAGCAGCTTTGGGGATACTAACTATGGCTACACCTTC.

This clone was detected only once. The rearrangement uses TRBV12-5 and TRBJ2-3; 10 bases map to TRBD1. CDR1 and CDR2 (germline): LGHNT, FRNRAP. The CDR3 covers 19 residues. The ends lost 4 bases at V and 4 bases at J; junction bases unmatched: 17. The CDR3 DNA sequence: TGTGCTAGTGGTTGGGGGGGGACAGGGGATTCTCTGATCCCAGATACGCAGTATTTT. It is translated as CASGWGGTGDSLIPDTQYF.

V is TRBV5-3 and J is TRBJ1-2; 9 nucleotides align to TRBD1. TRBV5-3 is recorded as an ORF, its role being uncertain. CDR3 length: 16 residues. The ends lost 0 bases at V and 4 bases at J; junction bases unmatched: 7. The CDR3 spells CARSLAWDRDSYGYTF. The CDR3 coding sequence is TGTGCCAGAAGCTTGGCCTGGGACAGGGACTCCTATGGCTACACCTTC.

CDR3: CASSEAGHGEQYF. The DNA for the CDR3 is TGTGCCAGCAGTGAAGCGGGCCACGGAGAGCAGTACTTC. The V call is TRBV2, the J call TRBJ2-7; D gene ambiguous. Trimming removed 0 bases at V and 7 bases at J, with 10 bases between. CDR3 length equals 13 residues. Germline V gene lookup returns CDR1 SNHLY and CDR2 FYNNEI.

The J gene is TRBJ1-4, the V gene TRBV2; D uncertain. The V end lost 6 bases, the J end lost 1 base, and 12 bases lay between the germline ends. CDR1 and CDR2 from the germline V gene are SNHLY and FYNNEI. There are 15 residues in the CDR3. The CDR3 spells CASSVGILTNEKLFF. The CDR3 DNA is TGTGCCAGCAGCGTAGGGATATTAACTAATGAAAAACTGTTTTTT.

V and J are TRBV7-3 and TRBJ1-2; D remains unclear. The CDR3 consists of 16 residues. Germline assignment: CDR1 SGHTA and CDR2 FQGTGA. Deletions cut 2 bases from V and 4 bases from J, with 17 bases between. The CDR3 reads CASSLGFGGVTYGYTF. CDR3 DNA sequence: TGTGCCAGCAGCTTAGGTTTTGGCGGCGTTACCTATGGCTACACCTTC. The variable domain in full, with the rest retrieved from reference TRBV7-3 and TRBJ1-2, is GAGVSQTPSNKVTEKGKYVELRCDPISGHTALYWYRQSLGQGPEFLIYFQGTGAADDSGLPNDRFFAVRPEGSVSTLKIQRTERGDSAVYLCASSLGFGGVTYGYTFGSGTRLTVV.

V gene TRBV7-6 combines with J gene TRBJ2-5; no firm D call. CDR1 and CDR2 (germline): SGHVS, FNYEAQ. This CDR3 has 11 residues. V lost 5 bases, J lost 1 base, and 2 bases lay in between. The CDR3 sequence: CASSLQETQYF. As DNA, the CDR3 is TGTGCCAGCAGCCTCCAAGAGACCCAGTACTTC.

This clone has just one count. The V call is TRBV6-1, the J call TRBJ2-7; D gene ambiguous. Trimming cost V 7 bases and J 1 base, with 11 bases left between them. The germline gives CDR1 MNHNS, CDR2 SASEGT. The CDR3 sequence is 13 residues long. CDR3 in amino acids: CASTIIGSYEQYF. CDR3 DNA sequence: TGTGCCAGCACAATAATTGGGTCCTACGAGCAGTACTTC.

This CDR3 reads CASSPRGRGTEQFF. The DNA of the CDR3 is TGTGCCAGCAGCCCCCGGGGCAGGGGTACTGAGCAGTTCTTC. The chain has TRBV7-6 and TRBJ2-1, with D maybe TRBD1 (6 bases). CDR1 SGHVS and CDR2 FNYEAQ come from the germline V gene. The CDR3 spans 14 residues. Trimming removed 5 bases at V and 9 bases at J, with 17 bases between.

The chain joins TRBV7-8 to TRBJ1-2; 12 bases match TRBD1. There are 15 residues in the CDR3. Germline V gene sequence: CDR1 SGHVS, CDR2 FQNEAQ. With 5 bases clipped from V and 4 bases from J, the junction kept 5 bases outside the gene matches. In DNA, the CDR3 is TGTGCCAGCAGCGTCGGGACAGGGGGCGGCTATGGCTACACCTTC. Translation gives CASSVGTGGGYGYTF.

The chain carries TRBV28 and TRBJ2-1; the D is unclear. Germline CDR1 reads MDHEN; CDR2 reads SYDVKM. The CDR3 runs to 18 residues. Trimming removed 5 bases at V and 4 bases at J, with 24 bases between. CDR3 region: CASSPRSPLSVRYNEQFF. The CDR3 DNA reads TGTGCCAGCAGTCCCAGATCGCCACTCTCAGTCCGGTACAATGAGCAGTTCTTC.

For the CDR3, the DNA is TGTGCCAGCAGCGCCGGACAGGGTGCTGCTGGAAACACCATATATTTT. The encoded protein is CASSAGQGAAGNTIYF. This chain joins TRBV9 and TRBJ1-3, with 8 bases identical to TRBD1. The CDR3 sequence is 16 residues long. From germline, CDR1 is SGDLS and CDR2 YYNGEE. V gave up 3 bases and J gave up 2 bases; unmatched junction bases: 7.

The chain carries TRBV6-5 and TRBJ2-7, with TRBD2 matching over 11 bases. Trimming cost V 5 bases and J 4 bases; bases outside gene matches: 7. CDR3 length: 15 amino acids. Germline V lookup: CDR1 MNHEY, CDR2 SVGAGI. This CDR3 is CASSVSGGEGYEQYF. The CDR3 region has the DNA TGTGCCAGCAGTGTTAGCGGGGGGGAAGGGTACGAGCAGTACTTC.